One sample yielded the 29 T cell receptor beta chains listed below, sequenced in a study of beta chain features in type 1 diabetes. Overall study findings and caveats: Patients with Type 1 diabetes showed moderately but significantly shorter TCRB CDR3s in all four CD4+ subsets.

No antigen has been assigned to these receptors. Every bit of the isolated RNA underwent reverse transcription, so sequencing read expressed TCRB transcripts. Repertoires were generated with immunoSEQ multiplex PCR, while TCRdb's copy carries only in-frame clones and drops some. The table records around 180,000 clones, roughly 8% of them present only once. Sequencing was performed on central memory CD4+ T cells from blood. The receptor source for this set is a man in his late teens or twenties with type 1 diabetes.

The table lists this clone with a few counts. The CDR3 sequence is CASSLAPEGEQFF. The CDR3 nucleotides are TGTGCCAGCAGCTTAGCGCCCGAGGGTGAGCAGTTCTTC. This rearrangement joins TRBV7-2 to TRBJ2-1; TRBD2 is a possible D gene (5 bases). The CDR3 runs to 13 residues. Trimming left V 0 bases short and J 9 bases short, with 9 bases between. Germline assignment: CDR1 SGHTA and CDR2 FQGNSA.

This clone appeared a few times. The rearrangement joins TRBV5-4 to TRBJ2-5; tentatively, D is TRBD1 (7 bases). The germline V gene has CDR1 SGHNT and CDR2 YYREEE (reference sequence). V lost 4 bases, J lost 4 bases, and 17 bases lay in between. This CDR3 spans 15 amino acids. CDR3 region: CASSLRQGGGETQYF. The CDR3 nucleotides read TGTGCCAGCAGCCTACGACAGGGAGGTGGAGAGACCCAGTACTTC.

The gene calls are TRBV28 and TRBJ2-7; tentatively, D is TRBD2 (6 bases). This CDR3 is 16 amino acids long. Trimming took off 7 bases at V and 4 bases at J, with 23 bases between the two ends. Germline V CDR1 and CDR2: MDHEN, SYDVKM. The CDR3 DNA follows: TGTGCCAGCACCGACAAAAAGTGGGCGGGATCATACGAGCAGTACTTC. Translating gives CASTDKKWAGSYEQYF. Complete variable domain (other parts from reference TRBV28 and TRBJ2-7): DVKVTQSSRYLVKRTGEKVFLECVQDMDHENMFWYRQDPGLGLRLIYFSYDVKMKEKGDIPEGYSVSREKKERFSLILESASTNQTSMYLCASTDKKWAGSYEQYFGPGTRLTVT.

In this sample, this clone turned up a few times. The rearrangement uses TRBV28 and TRBJ1-1; D remains ambiguous. Trimming stripped 5 bases from V and 1 base from J, with 11 bases between. Germline V gene sequence: CDR1 MDHEN, CDR2 SYDVKM. This CDR3 has 14 residues. CDR3 loop: CASSDSYRNTEAFF. The DNA of the CDR3 is TGTGCCAGCAGTGATTCCTACAGGAACACTGAAGCTTTCTTT.

This clone was seen a handful of times. For the CDR3, the DNA is TGTGCCAGTAGCCTGGCAGGGCTTCAGCCCCAGCATTTT. Protein product: CASSLAGLQPQHF. V and J are TRBV19 and TRBJ1-5; TRBD1 might be the D (5 bases). Germline values: CDR1 LNHDA, CDR2 SQIVND (reference sequence). CDR3 length equals 13 residues. Trimming cost V 6 bases and J 6 bases, with 12 bases left between them.

In DNA, the CDR3 is TGTGCCTGGAAAGTCCCAGGGACAGGGAACTATGGCTACACCTTC. This encodes CAWKVPGTGNYGYTF. The chain has TRBV30 and TRBJ1-2, with 9 positions matching TRBD1. After removal of 4 bases from V and 2 bases from J, the junction contained 8 bases not matched to a gene. Germline V gene data show CDR1 as GTSNPN and CDR2 as SVGIG (reference sequence). The CDR3 is 15 residues long.

The chain combines TRBV5-4 with TRBJ1-3; 7 nucleotides match TRBD1. V gave up 4 bases and J gave up 6 bases; unmatched junction bases: 7. This CDR3 is built from 14 residues. The germline V gene encodes CDR1 SGHNT and CDR2 YYREEE (reference sequence). CDR3 residues: CASSRDRAINTIYF. CDR3 nucleotides: TGTGCCAGCAGCCGCGACAGGGCAATAAACACCATATATTTT.

This clone appeared a few times. V and J are TRBV25-1 and TRBJ2-4; 9 bases fit TRBD1. The CDR3 is 15 residues long. Germline lookup yields CDR1 MGHDK and CDR2 SYGVNS. The V gene end was trimmed by 2 bases and the J gene end by 6 bases; junction bases not matched to a gene: 5. This chain's CDR3 is CASSEPGGQGNIQYF. The CDR3 coding sequence is TGTGCCAGCAGTGAACCGGGGGGACAGGGAAACATTCAGTACTTC.

The CDR3 DNA reads TGTGCCAGCAGCCAATCTTCGGGCTACGAGCAGTACTTC. It translates to CASSQSSGYEQYF. The chain carries TRBV14 and TRBJ2-7; D not resolved. Germline CDR1 is SGHDN and CDR2 is FVKESK. This CDR3 contains 13 residues. V lost 2 bases to trimming and J lost 3 bases, with 8 bases between them.

The V and J genes are TRBV28 and TRBJ1-5, with TRBD1 as a possible D gene (5 bases). V was trimmed by 3 bases and J by 6 bases, leaving 9 bases between them. The germline gives CDR1 MDHEN, CDR2 SYDVKM. The CDR3 is made up of 13 amino acids. CDR3 region: CASSFFGGQPQHF. The CDR3 DNA reads as TGTGCCAGCAGTTTTTTCGGGGGTCAGCCCCAGCATTTT.

This clone was observed a handful of times. The chain is built from TRBV2 and TRBJ2-7; D is unresolved. V was pared by 4 bases and J by 3 bases, with 10 bases between. Per germline, CDR1 SNHLY and CDR2 FYNNEI. The CDR3 covers 13 residues. CDR3 amino acids: CASSVNSYYEQYF. CDR3 coding DNA: TGTGCCAGCAGTGTAAACAGCTACTACGAGCAGTACTTC.

This clone occurred many times. The rearrangement uses TRBV18 and TRBJ2-1; D is perhaps TRBD2 (6 bases). The germline V gene has CDR1 KGHSH and CDR2 LQKENI. V dropped 0 bases and J dropped 8 bases, with 11 bases sitting between them. The CDR3 has 14 residues. The CDR3 DNA is TGTGCCAGCTCACCACCGGGAGGAGGCGATGAGCAGTTCTTC. Amino acids: CASSPPGGGDEQFF.

The chain couples TRBV7-9 to TRBJ2-7; TRBD2 is a possible D gene (5 bases). V lost 3 bases and J lost 6, with 12 bases in between. The CDR3 runs 13 residues. Germline CDR1 is SEHNR and CDR2 is FQNEAQ (reference sequence). DNA of the CDR3: TGTGCCAGCAGCTTCGGGGAAGAGGTCGAGCAGTACTTC. Translated, it gives CASSFGEEVEQYF.

In its sample, this clone was seen a few times. The genes are TRBV5-4 and TRBJ2-3; D unclear. V shed 0 bases and J shed 1 base, with 12 bases lying between them. Germline V gene data show CDR1 as SGHNT and CDR2 as YYREEE (reference sequence). The CDR3 loop spans 16 amino acids. CDR3 sequence reads: CASSLGLQWGTDTQYF. The CDR3 coding sequence is TGTGCCAGCAGCTTGGGATTACAGTGGGGCACAGATACGCAGTATTTT.

The chain links TRBV7-2 to TRBJ2-2; the match to TRBD2 covers 16 bases. The V segment lost 2 bases and the J segment 8 bases; nucleotides outside the gene matches: 11. This CDR3 has 19 residues. CDR1 and CDR2 from the germline V gene are SGHTA and FQGNSA. The CDR3 DNA is TGTGCCAGCAGCTTATCGTCCGGGACTAGCGGGGGGGCCTCAGGGGAGCTGTTTTTT. Translation gives CASSLSSGTSGGASGELFF.

Written as DNA, the CDR3 is TGCGCCAGCAGCCAAGGGGACACAATTTATGGCTACACCTTC. Translating it yields CASSQGDTIYGYTF. The V gene is TRBV4-3, the J gene TRBJ1-2; D perhaps matches TRBD1 (6 bases). The CDR3 contains 14 residues. Between the trimmed V and J ends, which lost 1 base and 5 bases, there was a span of 11 bases. CDR1 is LGHNA, CDR2 YSLEER, per germline.

The chain couples TRBV2 to TRBJ1-1; unclear D gene. Deletions cut 10 bases from V and 4 bases from J, with 16 bases between. CDR1 is SNHLY, CDR2 FYNNEI, per germline. The CDR3 sequence is 13 residues long. CDR3 DNA sequence: TGTGCCACTTCCAGAGGTTCCGCCACTGAAGCTTTCTTT. It encodes CATSRGSATEAFF.

The chain joins TRBV28 to TRBJ1-1; D is undetermined. The V gene lost 2 bases and the J gene lost 7 bases, with 8 bases spanning the gap. Germline CDR1 MDHEN, CDR2 SYDVKM. The CDR3 contains 12 residues. CDR3 amino acids: CASSLISGEAFF. CDR3 sequence (DNA): TGTGCCAGCAGTTTAATATCCGGTGAAGCTTTCTTT.

The gene calls are TRBV11-2 and TRBJ2-1; D may be TRBD2 (5 bases). V lost 1 base to trimming and J lost 6 bases, with 7 bases between them. Per the germline V gene, CDR1 is SGHAT and CDR2 is FQNNGV. The CDR3 consists of 13 residues. CDR3 protein: CASSLGSGNEQFF. The CDR3 nucleotides are TGTGCCAGCAGCTTAGGGAGCGGCAATGAGCAGTTCTTC.

This clone was detected a few times. The V and J genes are TRBV10-1 and TRBJ2-1; 8 positions agree with TRBD2. J was trimmed by 9 bases and V by 0 bases; bases with no gene match: 10. The CDR3 has 16 residues. From germline, CDR1 is WNHNN and CDR2 SYGVQD (reference sequence). CDR3 nucleotides: TGCGCCAGCAGTGAGTCGATCGGTAGCGGGGACATTGAGCAGTTCTTC. Protein: CASSESIGSGDIEQFF.

The chain employs TRBV2 and TRBJ1-5; D uncertain. CDR3 length equals 14 residues. Between the trimmed V and J ends, which lost 8 bases and 0 bases, there was a span of 11 bases. Germline loops: CDR1 SNHLY, CDR2 FYNNEI. CDR3 DNA sequence: TGTGCCAGCGGCAGCGGGGTTAGCAATCAGCCCCAGCATTTT. Protein product: CASGSGVSNQPQHF.

Only a few counts were recorded for this clone. The V call is TRBV5-6, the J call TRBJ2-5, with TRBD2 as a possible D gene (6 bases). Germline CDR1 is SGHDT and CDR2 is YYEEEE. CDR3 length equals 15 residues. The V gene lost 4 bases and the J gene lost 3 bases, with 16 bases spanning the gap. The CDR3 reads CASSAEGSGKETQYF. The CDR3 nucleotides are TGTGCCAGCAGCGCCGAAGGTAGCGGCAAAGAGACCCAGTACTTC.

This clone was counted a few times. This chain connects TRBV11-2 to TRBJ2-7; 7 nucleotides match TRBD1. Germline V gene data show CDR1 as SGHAT and CDR2 as FQNNGV. The CDR3 contains 15 residues. With V trimmed by 5 bases and J by 10 bases, 17 bases remained unmatched. Here the CDR3 DNA reads TGTGCCAGCAGCCTACTGACAGGGTCAGAAACCGGTCAGTACTTC. Amino acid sequence: CASSLLTGSETGQYF.

V usage is TRBV18 and J usage is TRBJ1-1; 9 nucleotides line up with TRBD1. The CDR3 is 15 residues long. The V and J ends lost 3 bases and 4 bases, in that order; junction bases with no gene match: 6. Per the germline V gene, CDR1 is KGHSH and CDR2 is LQKENI. CDR3 in amino acids: CASSPLLGQGTEAFF. The CDR3 DNA reads TGTGCCAGCTCACCCCTCCTGGGACAGGGCACTGAAGCTTTCTTT.

This chain joins TRBV7-2 and TRBJ2-1; D remains unclear. Germline V gives CDR1 SGHTA, CDR2 FQGNSA. The germline V and J ends were trimmed by 3 bases and 5 bases, with 11 bases remaining between them. This CDR3 comprises 14 residues. The CDR3 reads CASSLVPPDNEQFF. CDR3 nucleotide sequence: TGTGCCAGCAGCTTGGTACCACCAGACAATGAGCAGTTCTTC.

This clone was detected a few times. V usage is TRBV19 and J usage is TRBJ1-5; no clear D gene. V was pared by 5 bases and J by 6 bases, with 20 bases between. Germline CDR1 reads LNHDA; CDR2 reads SQIVND (reference sequence). CDR3 size: 16 residues. CDR3 residues: CASSDGGRGWGQPQHF. The CDR3 nucleotides read TGTGCCAGTAGTGACGGAGGAAGAGGGTGGGGTCAGCCCCAGCATTTT.

This clone came up a few times. This chain connects TRBV4-3 to TRBJ2-5; TRBD2 matches 12 bases. CDR1 and CDR2 (germline): LGHNA, YSLEER. V was pared by 4 bases and J by 3 bases, with 3 bases of the junction left unmatched. The CDR3 covers 15 residues. CDR3 residues: CASSRLAGEEETQYF. CDR3 nucleotides: TGCGCCAGCAGCCGACTAGCGGGGGAAGAAGAGACCCAGTACTTC.

The chain uses TRBV18 and TRBJ2-3, with D perhaps matching TRBD2 (6 bases). Germline V gene lookup returns CDR1 KGHSH and CDR2 LQKENI. The CDR3 runs to 15 residues. Between the trimmed V and J ends, which lost 3 bases and 2 bases, there was a span of 12 bases. In DNA form, the CDR3 reads TGTGCCAGCTCACCCTCTGGGGGGAACACAGATACGCAGTATTTT. Encoded protein: CASSPSGGNTDTQYF.

The chain links TRBV13 to TRBJ2-7; TRBD1 is a possible D gene (5 bases). Germline V gives CDR1 PRHDT, CDR2 FYEKMQ (reference sequence). The CDR3 is made up of 13 amino acids. V was clipped by 5 bases and J by 2 bases, with 10 bases between them. This CDR3 reads CASSLTATYEQYF. The CDR3 DNA is TGTGCCAGCAGCCTGACAGCTACCTACGAGCAGTACTTC.